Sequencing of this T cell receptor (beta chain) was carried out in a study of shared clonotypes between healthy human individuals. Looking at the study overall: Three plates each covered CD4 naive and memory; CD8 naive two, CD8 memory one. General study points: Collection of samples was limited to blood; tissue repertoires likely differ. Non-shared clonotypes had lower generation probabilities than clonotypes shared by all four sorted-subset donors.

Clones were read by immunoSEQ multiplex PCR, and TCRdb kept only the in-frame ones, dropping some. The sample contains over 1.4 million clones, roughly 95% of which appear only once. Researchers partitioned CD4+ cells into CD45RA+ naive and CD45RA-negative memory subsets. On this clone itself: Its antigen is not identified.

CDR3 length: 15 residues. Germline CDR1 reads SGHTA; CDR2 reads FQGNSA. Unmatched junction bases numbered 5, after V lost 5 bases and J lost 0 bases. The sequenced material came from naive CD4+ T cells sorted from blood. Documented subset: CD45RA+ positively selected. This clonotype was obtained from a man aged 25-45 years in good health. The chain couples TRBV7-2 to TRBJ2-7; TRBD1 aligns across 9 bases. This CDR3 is CASSQGTGSSYEQYF. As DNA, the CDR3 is TGTGCCAGCAGCCAAGGGACAGGGAGCTCCTACGAGCAGTACTTC.